One sample yielded the 32 T cell receptor beta chains listed below, sequenced in a study of control samples from healthy donors and cancer patients. Repertoires were generated with immunoSEQ multiplex PCR, while TCRdb's copy carries only in-frame clones and drops some. This table has 70,000 to 80,000 clones, roughly 90% appearing once. Sequenced input: PBMCs. The receptor source for this set is a woman in her sixties or seventies with head and neck cancer.

V is TRBV21-1 and J is TRBJ2-7; the listed D gene, TRBD2, was not tested against the DNA. TRBV21-1 is a known pseudogene. The CDR3 loop spans 16 amino acids. The CDR3 loop reads CASSKGTADFTYEQYF. DNA of the CDR3: TGTGCCAGCAGCAAAGGTACAGCGGACTTTACCTACGAGCAGTACTTC.

The CDR3 region has the DNA TGTGCCAGCAGCAAGACGCGACAGGCAATATTGAACACTGAAGCTTTCTTT. Protein product: CASSKTRQAILNTEAFF. V and J are TRBV5-8 and TRBJ1-1, with D perhaps TRBD1 (6 bases). The CDR3 runs to 17 residues. CDR1 and CDR2 (germline): SGHTS, YDEGEE. V was cut by 4 bases and J by 0 bases, with 19 bases left in between.

The chain employs TRBV30 and TRBJ2-7; a possible D gene is TRBD1 (5 bases). Per the germline V gene, CDR1 is GTSNPN and CDR2 is SVGIG (reference sequence). Trimming left V 8 bases short and J 1 base short, with 18 bases between. This CDR3 region has 14 residues. CDR3 residues: CALKDTRNSYEQYF. The CDR3 bases are TGTGCCCTGAAGGACACGAGAAATTCCTACGAGCAGTACTTC.

This clone has just one count. The genes are TRBV4-2 and TRBJ2-3; 10 nucleotides align to TRBD2. The germline CDR1 and CDR2 sequences are LGHNA and YNFKEQ. The V and J ends lost 1 base and 4 bases, in that order; junction bases with no gene match: 14. The CDR3 runs 19 residues. DNA of the CDR3: TGTGCCAGCAGCCAAGTAATAGTCTGGGCTAGCGGGAGTCCAGATACGCAGTATTTT. Its translation: CASSQVIVWASGSPDTQYF.

This clone was counted a few times. The chain combines TRBV30 with TRBJ2-7; D may be TRBD2 (6 bases). The CDR3 extends over 13 amino acids. V was clipped by 3 bases and J by 3 bases, with 12 bases between them. In germline, CDR1 is GTSNPN, CDR2 SVGIG (reference sequence). The CDR3 protein is CAWRGGALYEQYF. The CDR3 DNA follows: TGTGCCTGGAGGGGGGGAGCCCTCTACGAGCAGTACTTC.

V and J are TRBV5-1 and TRBJ2-7; 7 nucleotides line up with TRBD1. This CDR3 is 14 amino acids long. CDR1 and CDR2 (germline): SGHRS, YFSETQ. V dropped 6 bases and J dropped 2; count of bases not matched to a gene: 8. The CDR3 bases are TGCGCCAGCACGGGGACAGCCGGGACCTACGAGCAGTACTTC. It yields the protein CASTGTAGTYEQYF. Drawing the rest from reference TRBV5-1 and TRBJ2-7, the complete variable domain is KAGVTQTPRYLIKTRGQQVTLSCSPISGHRSVSWYQQTPGQGLQFLFEYFSETQRNKGNFPGRFSGRQFSNSRSEMNVSTLELGDSALYLCASTGTAGTYEQYFGPGTRLTVT.

The chain recombines TRBV30 with TRBJ1-4; 7 bases align to TRBD1. V was clipped by 2 bases and J by 3 bases; unmatched bases: 6. The CDR3 contains 15 residues. Germline values: CDR1 GTSNPN, CDR2 SVGIG (reference sequence). The CDR3 bases are TGTGCCTGGAGTTCCCGGGACAGATCTAATGAAAAACTGTTTTTT. Its protein product is CAWSSRDRSNEKLFF.

The chain combines TRBV7-2 with TRBJ1-5; D gene ambiguous. Deletions cut 1 base from V and 2 bases from J, with 6 bases between. Germline-derived CDR1 and CDR2 are SGHTA and FQGNSA. This CDR3 spans 14 amino acids. CDR3 bases: TGTGCCAGCAGCTTAGAGGCGGGCAATCAGCCCCAGCATTTT. As protein: CASSLEAGNQPQHF.

This clone was recorded a few times. The chain has TRBV2 and TRBJ2-7; 12 nucleotides match TRBD2. The ends lost 4 bases at V and 6 bases at J; junction bases unmatched: 10. The germline CDR1 and CDR2 sequences are SNHLY and FYNNEI. This CDR3 spans 16 amino acids. CDR3 amino acids: CASSAAGLAGYSEQYF. The CDR3, as DNA: TGTGCCAGCAGTGCAGCGGGACTAGCGGGTTATAGCGAGCAGTACTTC.

V usage is TRBV6-4 and J usage is TRBJ1-1; D is undetermined. CDR1 and CDR2 (germline): MRHNA, SNTAGT. The CDR3 contains 13 residues. The V end lost 6 bases, the J end lost 1 base, and 9 bases lay between the germline ends. For the CDR3, the DNA is TGTGCCAGCAGCAGGACCGGGAACACTGAAGCTTTCTTT. Its translation: CASSRTGNTEAFF.

V and J are TRBV6-5 and TRBJ2-7; the D gene is possibly TRBD2 (5 bases). CDR1 and CDR2 from the germline V gene are MNHEY and SVGAGI. This CDR3 spans 15 amino acids. The ends were cut back, 6 bases at V and 7 bases at J, with 22 bases in the middle. The CDR3: CASRGDGMYYEEQYF. For the CDR3, the DNA is TGTGCCAGCAGGGGAGACGGCATGTACTACGAAGAGCAGTACTTC.

The chain links TRBV19 to TRBJ1-6; no definite D call. The germline V and J ends were trimmed by 4 bases and 13 bases, with 11 bases remaining between them. There are 12 residues in the CDR3. Germline-derived CDR1 and CDR2 are LNHDA and SQIVND (reference sequence). This chain's CDR3 is CASSTRSGPLHF. The CDR3 DNA is TGTGCCAGTAGTACAAGATCGGGTCCCCTCCACTTT.

This chain joins TRBV5-1 and TRBJ2-5, with 9 bases identical to TRBD2. Per the germline V gene, CDR1 is SGHRS and CDR2 is YFSETQ. The CDR3 is made up of 16 amino acids. Trimming at V came to 0 bases and at J to 5 bases, leaving 8 bases not matched to a gene. In DNA, the CDR3 is TGCGCCAGCAGCTTGGAAGAGCGGGAGGAGCTGGAGACCCAGTACTTC. Protein product: CASSLEEREELETQYF.

The rearrangement joins TRBV5-8 to TRBJ1-4, with D hard to call. V lost 1 base to trimming and J lost 8 bases, with 6 bases between them. From germline, CDR1 is SGHTS and CDR2 YDEGEE. The CDR3 spans 12 residues. The CDR3, as DNA: TGTGCCAGCAGCTTGATTGACGAAAAACTGTTTTTT. It is translated as CASSLIDEKLFF. The full variable domain, its missing parts supplied by reference TRBV5-8 and TRBJ1-4, is EAGVTQSPTHLIKTRGQQATLRCSPISGHTSVYWYQQALGLGLQFLLWYDEGEERNRGNFPPRFSGRQFPNYSSELNVNALELEDSALYLCASSLIDEKLFFGSGTQLSVL.

The chain uses TRBV4-1 and TRBJ2-5; D unclear. The ends were cut back, 1 base at V and 5 bases at J, with 11 bases in the middle. CDR1 and CDR2 (germline): MGHRA, YSYEKL. This CDR3 is 14 amino acids long. CDR3 protein: CASSQVGLGETQYF. The CDR3 nucleotides are TGCGCCAGCAGCCAAGTGGGGTTGGGGGAGACCCAGTACTTC.

The V gene is TRBV11-1, the J gene TRBJ2-5; 8 nucleotides agree with TRBD1. The length of the CDR3 is 15 residues. The germline gives CDR1 SGHAT, CDR2 FQDESV (reference sequence). V shed 2 bases and J 6 bases; nucleotides not matched to a gene: 8. The CDR3 loop reads CASSLINRGTQTQYF. The CDR3 DNA reads as TGTGCCAGCAGCTTAATAAACAGGGGGACTCAGACCCAGTACTTC.

The chain joins TRBV2 to TRBJ1-5; 9 nucleotides match TRBD1. CDR1 is SNHLY, CDR2 FYNNEI, per germline. The length of the CDR3 is 15 residues. V was pared by 4 bases and J by 3 bases, with 4 bases of the junction left unmatched. The CDR3 DNA sequence: TGTGCCAGCAGTGGACAGGGGGATTACAATCAGCCCCAGCATTTT. As protein: CASSGQGDYNQPQHF. The whole variable domain, filled in from reference TRBV2 and TRBJ1-5, reads EPEVTQTPSHQVTQMGQEVILRCVPISNHLYFYWYRQILGQKVEFLVSFYNNEISEKSEIFDDQFSVERPDGSNFTLKIRSTKLEDSAMYFCASSGQGDYNQPQHFGDGTRLSIL.

The rearrangement joins TRBV28 to TRBJ2-4; D may be TRBD1 or TRBD2 (6 bases each). CDR3 length equals 16 residues. The ends were cut back, 6 bases at V and 4 bases at J, with 19 bases in the middle. Per the germline V gene, CDR1 is MDHEN and CDR2 is SYDVKM. For the CDR3, the DNA is TGTGCCAGCAGCACGCCGGGGGCGCGGAGTAAAAACATTCAGTACTTC. It is translated as CASSTPGARSKNIQYF.

V gene TRBV5-4 combines with J gene TRBJ1-2; no clear D gene. Germline CDR1 SGHNT, CDR2 YYREEE (reference sequence). V was clipped by 2 bases and J by 4 bases, with 12 bases between them. This CDR3 contains 14 residues. CDR3 nucleotide sequence: TGTGCCAGCAGCTTCCCTTCTGAGGGCTATGGCTACACCTTC. It encodes CASSFPSEGYGYTF.

The chain carries TRBV28 and TRBJ2-7; D perhaps matches TRBD1 (5 bases). V lost 7 bases and J 3 bases, leaving 10 bases between the germline ends. The CDR3 spans 12 residues. Germline V gives CDR1 MDHEN, CDR2 SYDVKM. This chain's CDR3 is CASNRQNYEQYF. CDR3 in DNA: TGTGCCAGCAACCGACAGAACTACGAGCAGTACTTC.

V is TRBV10-2 and J is TRBJ2-2; D gene uncertain. Germline CDR1 and CDR2: WSHSY and SAAADI. CDR3 size: 12 residues. The germline V and J ends were trimmed by 6 bases and 8 bases, with 10 bases remaining between them. CDR3 protein: CASRLLTGELFF. The CDR3 region has the DNA TGCGCCAGCAGACTCTTGACGGGGGAGCTGTTTTTT.

The V call is TRBV5-1, the J call TRBJ2-7; 10 nucleotides line up with TRBD1. J lost 5 bases, V lost 0 bases, and 5 bases had no gene match. Germline V gene lookup returns CDR1 SGHRS and CDR2 YFSETQ. The CDR3 totals 15 residues. The CDR3: CASSLAGTGVNEQYF. Written as DNA, the CDR3 is TGCGCCAGCAGCTTGGCCGGGACAGGGGTGAACGAGCAGTACTTC.

V gene TRBV6-5 combines with J gene TRBJ2-2; D gene uncertain. The germline gives CDR1 MNHEY, CDR2 SVGAGI. Between the trimmed V and J ends, which lost 10 bases and 4 bases, there was a span of 16 bases. This CDR3 region has 14 residues. The CDR3 is CATKERVITGELFF. DNA of the CDR3: TGTGCCACCAAGGAAAGGGTGATCACCGGGGAGCTGTTTTTT.

CDR3 DNA: TGCGCCAGCGCAGCTGGTTACACAGATACGCAGTATTTT. Its translation is CASAAGYTDTQYF. This chain connects TRBV10-1 to TRBJ2-3; D uncertain. The CDR3 runs to 13 residues. Germline V lookup: CDR1 WNHNN, CDR2 SYGVQD (reference sequence). V lost 8 bases and J 2 bases, leaving 11 bases between the germline ends.

This clone occurred once. The chain carries TRBV6-2 or TRBV6-3 and TRBJ2-5; 9 nucleotides agree with TRBD1. Trimming took 2 bases from V and 3 from J; bases not matched to a gene: 10. Germline V lookup: CDR1 MNHEY, CDR2 SVGEGT. There are 17 residues in the CDR3. The CDR3 DNA is TGTGCCAGCAGTTACAACCGGGACAGGGAACGAAAAGAGACCCAGTACTTC. Its translation is CASSYNRDRERKETQYF.

The chain recombines TRBV5-5 with TRBJ1-2, with D maybe TRBD1 (5 bases). The V end lost 6 bases, the J end lost 3 bases, and 18 bases lay between the germline ends. Germline CDR1 SGHKS, CDR2 YYEKEE (reference sequence). The CDR3 is 15 amino acids. For the CDR3, the DNA is TGTGCCAGCACCGAAGGAAGGGGTGGTTACTATGGCTACACCTTC. This encodes CASTEGRGGYYGYTF.

The rearrangement uses TRBV28 and TRBJ2-3; 7 bases are shared with TRBD2. Germline V gene lookup returns CDR1 MDHEN and CDR2 SYDVKM. The length of the CDR3 is 13 residues. Losses at the gene ends were 7 bases for V and 4 bases for J; bases not matched to a gene: 5. The CDR3 region has the DNA TGTGCCAGCACTCCTGCGGGAGCAGATACGCAGTATTTT. Its translation: CASTPAGADTQYF.

The V and J genes are TRBV11-2 and TRBJ2-1, with 9 positions matching TRBD2. Germline loops: CDR1 SGHAT, CDR2 FQNNGV. V shed 3 bases, J shed 6 bases, and the junction held 3 bases outside the gene matches. This CDR3 region has 14 residues. CDR3 sequence: CASSLGLALNEQFF. In nucleotides, the CDR3 is TGTGCCAGCAGCTTGGGACTAGCCCTCAATGAGCAGTTCTTC.

This clone was seen once. V usage is TRBV24-1 and J usage is TRBJ2-5; TRBD1 agrees at 9 bases. The junction had 9 bases not matched to a gene; V was cut back by 9 bases and J by 2 bases. The CDR3 sequence is 15 residues long. CDR1 KGHDR and CDR2 SFDVKD come from the germline V gene. The CDR3 nucleotides read TGTGCCACCGCCCTGGACAGGGGAGGACAAGAGACCCAGTACTTC. This translates into CATALDRGGQETQYF.

This clone was counted only a few times. This sample also contains other DNA sequences that code for the same CDR3. The chain has TRBV7-2 and TRBJ2-3, with 9 bases lining up with TRBD2. Germline V gives CDR1 SGHTA, CDR2 FQGNSA. The CDR3 extends over 14 amino acids. Germline trimming cut 2 bases from V and 3 bases from J; bases unmatched to any gene: 0. CDR3 coding DNA: TGTGCCAGCAGCTTAAGCGGGAGGACAGATACGCAGTATTTT. Protein: CASSLSGRTDTQYF.

The chain employs TRBV29-1 and TRBJ2-1, with TRBD2 matching over 14 bases. Germline V gives CDR1 SQVTM, CDR2 ANQGSEA. With 6 bases clipped from V and 9 bases from J, the junction kept 4 bases outside the gene matches. This CDR3 region has 13 residues. This chain's CDR3 is CSVTGTSGSEQFF. CDR3 in DNA: TGCAGCGTAACCGGGACTAGCGGGAGTGAGCAGTTCTTC.

This chain connects TRBV4-2 to TRBJ2-1; D uncertain. The CDR3 has 15 amino acids. Trimming cost V 0 bases and J 4 bases, with 10 bases left between them. Germline V gives CDR1 LGHNA, CDR2 YNFKEQ. The CDR3 is CASSQEEVPYNEQFF. In DNA, the CDR3 is TGTGCCAGCAGCCAAGAAGAAGTGCCTTACAATGAGCAGTTCTTC.